These 10 T cell receptor beta chains were all obtained from the same sample, sequenced in a study of PD-1 blockade in classical Hodgkin lymphoma. Assay: immunoSEQ multiplex PCR; the TCRdb copy retains only in-frame clones and omits some. Among 25,000 to 30,000 clones listed, 65% to 80% were seen once. Time point given: cycle 4 day 1 (C4D1), after less than seven weeks of nivolumab. Exposure to brentuximab vedotin varied, and each patient had relapsed following autologous stem cell transplantation. By magnetic negative selection, CD4+ T cells were purified from thawed PBMCs. This sample comprised CD4+ T cells from blood, obtained before the fourth cycle of nivolumab. All receptors come from a human donor with classical Hodgkin lymphoma.

The V call is TRBV7-2, the J call TRBJ1-3; TRBD1 matches at 9 bases. Per germline, CDR1 SGHTA and CDR2 FQGNSA. Trimming cost V 5 bases and J 2 bases; bases outside gene matches: 4. The CDR3 spans 15 residues. The DNA for the CDR3 is TGTGCCAGCAGCCTACAGGGGGCGACTGGAAACACCATATATTTT. This gives the protein CASSLQGATGNTIYF.

CDR3 nucleotides: TGTGCCAGCAGCTTATTGCAGGGGACAGAACAGTACTTC. Its protein is CASSLLQGTEQYF. The chain has TRBV7-2 and TRBJ2-7; 7 bases line up with TRBD1. Germline lookup yields CDR1 SGHTA and CDR2 FQGNSA. J lost 10 bases, V lost 2 bases, and 8 bases had no gene match. The CDR3 consists of 13 residues.

The gene calls are TRBV6-5 and TRBJ2-5, with D tentatively TRBD1 (5 bases). The J call is doubtful: the DNA matches TRBJ2-7 better. Germline V gene data show CDR1 as MNHEY and CDR2 as SVGAGI. This CDR3 is built from 15 residues. The CDR3 coding sequence is TGTGCCAGCAGTGCCCCGCGCTCAGGGAACTACGAGCAGTACTTC. This encodes CASSAPRSGNYEQYF.

The chain is built from TRBV6-5 and TRBJ1-6; tentative D call: TRBD1 (5 bases). Germline lookup yields CDR1 MNHEY and CDR2 SVGAGI. The CDR3 extends over 15 amino acids. V was trimmed by 2 bases and J by 5 bases, leaving 10 bases between them. This chain's CDR3 is CASSYVGADNSPLHF. CDR3 nucleotide sequence: TGTGCCAGCAGTTACGTCGGGGCAGATAATTCACCCCTCCACTTT.

The chain employs TRBV6-5 and TRBJ1-5, with D hard to call. Trimming left V 3 bases short and J 8 bases short, with 5 bases between. The V gene's germline CDR1 is MNHEY and CDR2 SVGAGI. The CDR3 extends over 11 amino acids. The CDR3 DNA follows: TGTGCCAGCAGTTATCCGGAGCCCCAGCATTTT. Translating it yields CASSYPEPQHF.

The chain couples TRBV6-5 to TRBJ2-5; 7 positions agree with TRBD1. The CDR3 totals 11 residues. Per the germline V gene, CDR1 is MNHEY and CDR2 is SVGAGI. Losses at the gene ends were 11 bases for V and 2 bases for J; bases not matched to a gene: 2. The CDR3 DNA is TGTGCCCTGGGACAGCAAGAGACCCAGTACTTC. Translated, it gives CALGQQETQYF.

This clone was seen a handful of times. The V gene is TRBV4-2, the J gene TRBJ1-1; D is uncertain. V was pared by 2 bases and J by 7 bases, with 8 bases between. This CDR3 is built from 12 residues. CDR1 and CDR2 from the germline V gene are LGHNA and YNFKEQ. The DNA for the CDR3 is TGTGCCAGCAGCCAAACTGGGAGTGAAGCTTTCTTT. This sequence encodes CASSQTGSEAFF.

The chain employs TRBV9 and TRBJ2-5; a weak D match, TRBD1 (5 bases). Germline CDR1 reads SGDLS; CDR2 reads YYNGEE. Between the trimmed V and J ends, which lost 4 bases and 2 bases, there was a span of 9 bases. The CDR3 contains 13 residues. The CDR3 bases are TGTGCCAGCAGCTATGACAGTCAAGAGACCCAGTACTTC. This translates into CASSYDSQETQYF.

The chain links TRBV6-5 to TRBJ1-5, with TRBD1 as a possible D gene (6 bases). The V gene lost 2 bases and the J gene lost 7 bases, with 15 bases spanning the gap. This CDR3 is 15 amino acids long. The germline V gene encodes CDR1 MNHEY and CDR2 SVGAGI. CDR3 in amino acids: CASSYRGSGDQPQHF. The CDR3, as DNA: TGTGCCAGCAGTTACAGGGGATCAGGGGACCAGCCCCAGCATTTT.

J is TRBJ1-5 and V is TRBV7-2; D ambiguous. Germline assignment: CDR1 SGHTA and CDR2 FQGNSA. Trimming took off 1 base at V and 8 bases at J, with 9 bases between the two ends. CDR3 size: 13 residues. CDR3 in DNA: TGTGCCAGCAGCTTAGGCGGTTACGAGCCCCAGCATTTT. Translating gives CASSLGGYEPQHF.